In its sample, the clone carrying this TCR beta chain was seen a few times. CDR1 and CDR2 (germline): ENHRY, SYGVKD. The CDR3 length is 13 residues. V was clipped by 6 bases and J by 8 bases, with 16 bases between them. This entry belongs to a study of blood T cells in healthy people across ages. A second PCR of about 7 to 12 cycles used a sample-barcoded 5' primer and a J-beta primer mix. TCRdb reprocessed the 5' RACE reads with MiXCR, giving one entry per CDR3 protein. Here the sample spans 600,000 to 1,000,000 distinct CDR3 sequences, roughly 50% being singletons. The receptor's source is a man aged 25-45 years in good health. The gene calls are TRBV10-3 and TRBJ1-1, with D possibly matching TRBD1 (5 bases). The material sequenced was blood. Here the CDR3 reads CAISPPGGPEAFF. The CDR3, as DNA: TGTGCCATCAGCCCGCCCGGGGGACCCGAAGCTTTCTTT.